This is a list of T cell receptor beta chains from one sample in a study of shared clonotypes between healthy human individuals. The data were produced by immunoSEQ multiplex PCR, yet TCRdb's version contains in-frame clones alone and is incomplete. The repertoire consists of hundreds of thousands of clones, with roughly 95% occurring once and the leading ten covering less than 0.06%. The sample consisted of naive CD4+ T cells sorted from blood. Receptors were obtained from a woman aged 25 to 39 in good health. Both conserved end residues are part of each CDR3.

>TRBV28|TRBJ1-4
CASSLYLVTNEKLFF
>TRBV6-6|TRBJ1-1
CASSYSTDYKASAFF
>TRBV23-1|TRBJ2-4
CASSQSPGRVVLDIQYF
>TRBV18|TRBJ2-7
CASSPPMLAGGEQYF
>TRBV19|TRBJ2-3
CASSIKSGSTDTQYF
>TRBV2|TRBJ2-1
CASSGTPGNEQFF
>TRBV15|TRBJ2-5
CATSSGPRGRETQYF
>TRBV5-6|TRBJ2-7
CASSFRTRGREQYF
>TRBV5-1|TRBJ2-1
CASKDSTYEQFF
>TRBV28|TRBJ2-5
CASSQETQYF
>TRBV7-9|TRBJ1-1
CASTEGQTNTEAFF
>TRBV5-1|TRBJ2-7
CASSFQGSSYEQYF
>TRBV14|TRBJ2-7
CASSQVGWGTTSYEQYF
>TRBV6-4|TRBJ1-2
CASSDRLGSYGYTF
>TRBV27|TRBJ1-2
CASSPGQGYGYTF
>TRBV10-3|TRBJ2-1
CAIRGTSQRVDEQFF
>TRBV19|TRBJ2-5
CASSMNRKETQYF
>TRBV15|TRBJ1-1
CATSRGNTEAFF
>TRBV29-1|TRBJ1-1
CSVEDNPGENTEAFF
>TRBV5-1|TRBJ2-3
CASSEETSGNTDTQYF
>TRBV14|TRBJ2-3
CASSQDSVRGTDTQYF
>TRBV10-3|TRBJ2-2
CAISEGLGNTGELFF
>TRBV27|TRBJ1-1
CASRRDRGPTEAFF
>TRBV5-4|TRBJ2-7
CASSPLQGGAEQYF
>TRBV15|TRBJ2-1
CATRLAGVNEQFF
>TRBV20-1|TRBJ2-5
CSATKQETQYF
>TRBV19|TRBJ2-5
CASSSYIGMLGETQYF
>TRBV19|TRBJ1-5
CASSTGSSRWYQPQHF
>TRBV10-3|TRBJ2-3
CAISYRETDTQYF
>TRBV6-1|TRBJ1-5
CASSEEGRGLQPQHF
>TRBV28|TRBJ1-4
CASSLLGEKLFF
>TRBV7-3|TRBJ1-2
CASSLGGGANYGYTF
>TRBV19|TRBJ2-2
CASRTGLDPGELFF
>TRBV7-6|TRBJ2-1
CASSSYGSSYNEQFF
>TRBV10-1|TRBJ2-7
CARDRGSYEQYF
>TRBV28|TRBJ2-1
CASSSRLAGWNEQFF
>TRBV15|TRBJ2-7
CATSREPSSYEQYF
>TRBV5-6|TRBJ2-7
CASSLGMMKNEQYF
>TRBV15|TRBJ2-3
CATSRDAGVRSTDTQYF
>TRBV11-1|TRBJ2-5
CASSGDYLETQYF
>TRBV18|TRBJ2-7
CASSPGGGLYEQYF
>TRBV27|TRBJ1-1
CASSPLSDRGHTEAFF
>TRBV10-2|TRBJ1-5
CASRDVSNQPQHF
>TRBV18|TRBJ1-4
CASSPGTGDEKLFF
>TRBV28|TRBJ1-5
CASSMTQSGTGRQPQHF
>TRBV2|TRBJ2-7
CASSEDWLAGEQYF
>TRBV19|TRBJ2-2
CASSIAGTNTGELFF